A selection of T cell receptor beta chains follows, all from one sample in a study of T cells after yellow fever vaccination. TCRdb reprocessed the 5' RACE reads via MiXCR and lists one record per CDR3 protein. The table shows hundreds of thousands of distinct CDR3 sequences, with 8.7% occurring only once. The specimen comprised PBMCs, sampled on the day of the first yellow fever vaccination. The origin of the receptors is a man aged 18 to 35 who received the YFV17D yellow fever vaccine. CDR3s include the opening cysteine and the closing phenylalanine or tryptophan. A D gene is named only where the DNA matches it firmly. Only part of the rows carry a size: once, few, many, or a class if the clone is expanded.

>TRBV7-2|NA|TRBJ2-1|NA
CASSLAVASPGEQFF
TGTGCCAGCAGCTTAGCGGTGGCTAGCCCGGGTGAGCAGTTCTTC
>TRBV5-1|many|TRBJ1-5|TRBD1
CASSPGTGSDQPQHF
TGCGCCAGCAGCCCCGGGACAGGGTCGGATCAGCCCCAGCATTTT
>TRBV7-2|many|TRBJ2-3|NA
CASRPQSDTQYF
TGTGCCAGCAGGCCCCAGTCAGATACGCAGTATTTT
>TRBV7-2|NA|TRBJ1-5|TRBD1
CASSPPGTVNQPQHF
TGTGCCAGCAGCCCCCCCGGGACAGTCAATCAGCCCCAGCATTTT
>TRBV6-1|NA|TRBJ1-5|NA
CASDLQPNQPQHF
TGTGCCAGCGACCTCCAACCTAATCAGCCCCAGCATTTT
>TRBV2|few|TRBJ2-7|TRBD1
CASSEAGTGSYEQYF
TGTGCCAGCAGTGAAGCCGGGACAGGTTCCTACGAGCAGTACTTC
>TRBV18|NA|TRBJ1-3|NA
CASSPETSGNTIYF
TGTGCCAGCTCACCAGAAACCTCTGGAAACACCATATATTTT
>TRBV7-2|NA|TRBJ1-5|NA
CASSLWRQGLGQPQHF
TGTGCCAGCAGCTTATGGCGCCAGGGGCTCGGGCAGCCCCAGCATTTT
>TRBV29-1|few|TRBJ1-1|NA
CSALTDMNTEAFF
TGCAGCGCCCTGACTGACATGAACACTGAAGCTTTCTTT
>TRBV6-5|few|TRBJ1-6|NA
CASSYSSIGMGSPLHF
TGTGCCAGCAGTTACTCGAGTATTGGGATGGGTTCACCCCTCCACTTT
>TRBV4-2|many|TRBJ2-1|TRBD2
CASSQDSGGPNEQFF
TGTGCCAGCAGCCAAGATAGCGGGGGGCCCAATGAGCAGTTCTTC
>TRBV24-1|NA|TRBJ1-6|NA
CATSGTADNSPLHF
TGTGCCACCAGCGGGACGGCCGATAATTCACCCCTCCACTTT
>TRBV7-2|NA|TRBJ2-5|TRBD1
CASSPQGTEETQYF
TGTGCCAGCAGTCCCCAGGGGACAGAGGAGACCCAGTACTTC
>TRBV20-1|NA|TRBJ1-1|NA
CSARPQRTEAFF
TGCAGTGCTAGACCCCAGAGGACTGAAGCTTTCTTT
>TRBV3-1|many|TRBJ2-2|NA
CASSQDRQGGTGELFF
TGTGCCAGCAGCCAAGATAGGCAGGGAGGCACCGGGGAGCTGTTTTTT
>TRBV6-1|few|TRBJ1-1|NA
CASYTRVMNTEAFF
TGTGCCAGCTATACCAGGGTGATGAACACTGAAGCTTTCTTT
>TRBV10-3|few|TRBJ1-3|NA
CAISERMRGSGNTIYF
TGTGCCATCAGTGAGAGGATGCGGGGATCTGGAAACACCATATATTTT
>TRBV12-3/TRBV12-4|few|TRBJ1-2|TRBD1
CASHPRGLAGGYTF
TGTGCCAGCCATCCCAGGGGGCTGGCGGGTGGCTACACCTTC
>TRBV20-1|few|TRBJ1-1|NA
CSANGRDTEAFF
TGCAGTGCTAACGGGCGGGACACTGAAGCTTTCTTT
>TRBV12-3/TRBV12-4|NA|TRBJ1-2|NA
CASSLTYGGYTF
TGTGCCAGCAGCCTAACCTATGGGGGCTACACCTTC
>TRBV9|few|TRBJ2-1|TRBD1
CASSVHSGTGSNEQFF
TGTGCCAGCAGCGTACACTCGGGGACAGGGTCCAATGAGCAGTTCTTC
>TRBV15|NA|TRBJ1-2|NA
CATSRDLGRSYGYTF
TGTGCCACCAGCAGAGATTTGGGACGGTCCTATGGCTACACCTTC
>TRBV7-8|NA|TRBJ2-4|NA
CASSLTSLNIQYF
TGTGCCAGCAGCTTAACTAGCTTGAACATTCAGTACTTC
>TRBV19|few|TRBJ2-7|TRBD2
CASRNGGAYEQYF
TGTGCCAGTAGGAACGGGGGGGCCTACGAGCAGTACTTC
>TRBV6-1|NA|TRBJ1-2|NA
CASSRLPWTGNYGYTF
TGTGCCAGCAGTCGACTTCCATGGACGGGCAACTATGGCTACACCTTC
>TRBV6-6|NA|TRBJ2-7|NA
CASKNRSYEQYF
TGTGCCAGCAAGAATCGATCCTACGAGCAGTACTTC
>TRBV6-1|NA|TRBJ1-1|TRBD1
CASSPKGAVETEAFF
TGTGCCAGCAGCCCAAAGGGGGCTGTTGAAACTGAAGCTTTCTTT
>TRBV4-1|many|TRBJ2-2|NA
CASSQTPGAYTGELFF
TGCGCCAGCAGCCAAACCCCTGGGGCGTACACCGGGGAGCTGTTTTTT
>TRBV7-2|few|TRBJ1-1|NA
CASSNHAGGQGTEAFF
TGTGCCAGCAGCAACCATGCGGGGGGGCAAGGCACTGAAGCTTTCTTT
>TRBV7-2|many|TRBJ1-1|NA
CASSLWQNTEAFF
TGTGCCAGCAGCTTATGGCAGAACACTGAAGCTTTCTTT
>TRBV6-2/TRBV6-3|many|TRBJ1-5|NA
CASKAGDGQPQHF
TGTGCCAGCAAGGCAGGAGATGGTCAGCCCCAGCATTTT
>TRBV10-3|NA|TRBJ2-1|TRBD2
CAISEGLAGGLSYNEQFF
TGTGCCATCAGTGAGGGGCTAGCGGGGGGCCTCTCCTACAATGAGCAGTTCTTC
>TRBV10-3|few|TRBJ2-5|NA
CAIKPGRHQETQYF
TGTGCCATCAAGCCGGGACGGCACCAAGAGACCCAGTACTTC
>TRBV6-1|few|TRBJ1-1|NA
CASRSPGGARTEAFF
TGTGCCAGCAGATCTCCCGGGGGCGCCAGGACTGAAGCTTTCTTT
>TRBV7-2|NA|TRBJ1-1|TRBD1
CASSRNLNRGAFF
TGTGCCAGCAGCCGCAATCTCAACAGGGGAGCTTTCTTT
>TRBV20-1|few|TRBJ2-3|TRBD2
CSARDPGGGGVTDTQYF
TGCAGTGCTAGAGATCCCGGCGGTGGGGGGGTCACAGATACGCAGTATTTT
>TRBV7-3|many|TRBJ1-1|NA
CASSPGHNTEAFF
TGTGCCAGCAGCCCCGGACATAACACTGAAGCTTTCTTT
>TRBV12-3/TRBV12-4|few|TRBJ1-1|NA
CASSLARGGGETEAFF
TGTGCCAGCAGTTTAGCGCGTGGGGGAGGAGAAACTGAAGCTTTCTTT
>TRBV19|NA|TRBJ2-2|NA
CASSINRAPGTGELFF
TGTGCCAGTAGTATCAACAGGGCCCCGGGGACCGGGGAGCTGTTTTTT
>TRBV6-2/TRBV6-3|NA|TRBJ2-5|TRBD2
CASSYSRTSGNQETQYF
TGTGCCAGCAGTTACTCGAGAACTAGCGGCAACCAAGAGACCCAGTACTTC
>TRBV7-2|many|TRBJ2-5|NA
CASSGVRGLQETQYF
TGTGCCAGCAGTGGGGTTAGAGGGCTCCAAGAGACCCAGTACTTC
>TRBV2|NA|TRBJ2-5|NA
CASSVRGIQETQYF
TGTGCCAGCAGTGTAAGGGGGATCCAAGAGACCCAGTACTTC
>TRBV12-3/TRBV12-4|few|TRBJ2-6|TRBD1
CASSGTVGTSGANVLTF
TGTGCCAGCAGTGGGACAGTCGGAACCTCTGGGGCCAACGTCCTGACTTTC
>TRBV20-1|few|TRBJ2-7|NA
CSVSDWLNEQYF
TGCAGTGTCTCGGACTGGCTGAACGAGCAGTACTTC
>TRBV10-3|few|TRBJ2-3|NA
CAISESLGNTQYF
TGTGCCATCAGTGAGTCATTGGGGAATACGCAGTATTTT
>TRBV5-1|NA|TRBJ2-5|TRBD2
CASSRGGTSGTQVETQYF
TGCGCCAGCAGCAGGGGGGGGACTAGCGGAACCCAGGTGGAGACCCAGTACTTC
>TRBV5-6|NA|TRBJ1-2|TRBD1
CASGKTGINYGYTF
TGTGCCAGCGGAAAGACAGGGATTAACTATGGCTACACCTTC
>TRBV4-1|NA|TRBJ1-2|NA
CASSPSTGNYGYTF
TGCGCCAGCAGCCCTTCGACGGGGAACTATGGCTACACCTTC
>TRBV7-7|once|TRBJ2-5|NA
CASSRGGTVQETQYF
TGTGCCAGCAGCCGCGGAGGGACTGTACAAGAGACCCAGTACTTC
>TRBV7-6|few|TRBJ1-1|NA
CASSPAGAPTEAFF
TGTGCCAGCAGCCCAGCCGGGGCCCCCACTGAAGCTTTCTTT
>TRBV6-5|many|TRBJ2-2|TRBD2
CASSFPSGGVFGELFF
TGTGCCAGCAGTTTCCCTAGCGGGGGGGTCTTCGGGGAGCTGTTTTTT
>TRBV9|NA|TRBJ1-2|TRBD1
CASSSGGQGANGYTF
TGTGCCAGCAGCAGCGGGGGACAGGGGGCGAACGGCTACACCTTC
>TRBV5-5|NA|TRBJ2-6|NA
CASSFTGANVLTF
TGTGCCAGCAGCTTCACCGGGGCCAACGTCCTGACTTTC